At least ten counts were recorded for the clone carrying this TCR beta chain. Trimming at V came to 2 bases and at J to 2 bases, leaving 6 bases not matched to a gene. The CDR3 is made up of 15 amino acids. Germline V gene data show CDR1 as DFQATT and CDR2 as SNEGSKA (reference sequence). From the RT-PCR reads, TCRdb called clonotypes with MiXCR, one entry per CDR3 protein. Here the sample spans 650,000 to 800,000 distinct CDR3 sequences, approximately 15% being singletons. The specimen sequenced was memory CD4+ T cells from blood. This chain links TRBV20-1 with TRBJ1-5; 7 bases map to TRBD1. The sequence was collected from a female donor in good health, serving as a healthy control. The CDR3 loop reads CSARSMQGGNQPQHF. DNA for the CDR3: TGCAGTGCTAGATCTATGCAGGGGGGCAATCAGCCCCAGCATTTT.